Below are 10 T cell receptor beta chains sequenced from a single sample in a study of cytomegalovirus exposure and HLA in healthy donors. Both 60 Vbeta primers and 13 Jbeta primers went into the PCR. The method was immunoSEQ multiplex PCR; TCRdb's version includes in-frame clones alone and lacks a portion of them. The sample contains approximately 190,000 clones, about 13% of which appear only once. The sequenced sample was PBMCs. The receptor set was obtained from a man in his fifties or sixties in good health and CMV-seropositive.

The J gene is TRBJ2-5, the V gene TRBV7-2; possibly TRBD1 for D (6 bases). Trimming took 5 bases from V and 5 from J, leaving 15 bases between them. The CDR3 is 14 amino acids. Looked up from germline, CDR1 is SGHTA and CDR2 is FQGNSA. DNA of the CDR3: TGTGCCAGCAGCCCAGACAGGTTGGTGGAGACCCAGTACTTC. Encoded protein: CASSPDRLVETQYF. The entire variable domain, with the rest obtained from reference TRBV7-2 and TRBJ2-5, is as follows: GAGVSQSPSNKVTEKGKDVELRCDPISGHTALYWYRQSLGQGLEFLIYFQGNSAPDKSGLPSDRFSAERTGGSVSTLTIQRTQQEDSAVYLCASSPDRLVETQYFGPGTRLLVL.

V gene TRBV9 combines with J gene TRBJ2-7; 7 bases are shared with TRBD2. Germline V lookup: CDR1 SGDLS, CDR2 YYNGEE. V shed 3 bases, J shed 6 bases, and the junction held 6 bases outside the gene matches. The CDR3 contains 13 residues. The CDR3 DNA sequence: TGTGCCAGCAGCGGGGACTACAGCCGCGAGCAGTACTTC. Its translation: CASSGDYSREQYF.

This clone was seen a few times. This chain uses TRBV2 with TRBJ2-3; D possibly corresponds to TRBD1 (6 bases). Germline V lookup: CDR1 SNHLY, CDR2 FYNNEI. Between the trimmed V and J ends, which lost 6 bases and 4 bases, there was a span of 20 bases. The length of the CDR3 is 16 residues. The CDR3 protein is CASRGRTDPGADTQYF. CDR3 nucleotides: TGTGCCAGCAGGGGCCGGACGGATCCAGGGGCAGATACGCAGTATTTT.

CDR3 DNA: TGTGCCAGCAGCTCCCGTACCGGGACAGGCCCCTACGAGCAGTACTTC. Translated: CASSSRTGTGPYEQYF. The chain couples TRBV5-4 to TRBJ2-7; 8 nucleotides line up with TRBD1. Germline CDR1 is SGHNT and CDR2 is YYREEE (reference sequence). This CDR3 comprises 16 residues. V dropped 3 bases and J dropped 2; count of bases not matched to a gene: 10.

This clone was seen more than once but under ten times. The chain combines TRBV5-1 with TRBJ1-2; D is unclear. The CDR3 consists of 14 residues. Looked up from germline, CDR1 is SGHRS and CDR2 is YFSETQ. Trimming stripped 3 bases from V and 6 bases from J, with 15 bases between. The DNA of the CDR3 is TGCGCCAGCAGCTCCCCCCTGGGGAGTCATGGCTACACCTTC. Translation: CASSSPLGSHGYTF.

This chain links TRBV5-6 with TRBJ2-5, with D tentatively TRBD2 (5 bases). The CDR3 extends over 15 amino acids. Trimming cost V 4 bases and J 3 bases, with 16 bases left between them. CDR1 SGHDT and CDR2 YYEEEE come from the germline V gene. The CDR3 sequence: CASSQAGLAEETQYF. The CDR3 DNA follows: TGTGCCAGCAGCCAAGCAGGACTCGCAGAAGAGACCCAGTACTTC.

This clone occurred a few times. The rearrangement uses TRBV7-2 and TRBJ1-2; D call uncertain. With 0 bases removed from V and 6 bases from J, the gap between germline ends came to 14 bases. Germline values: CDR1 SGHTA, CDR2 FQGNSA. There are 15 residues in the CDR3. CDR3 DNA: TGTGCCAGCAGCTTAGCGCGGGCAGCGCCAGATGGCTACACCTTC. Translating gives CASSLARAAPDGYTF.

This clone was counted between two and nine times. J is TRBJ1-1 and V is TRBV5-1, with 8 nucleotides matching TRBD1. V shed 3 bases, J shed 5 bases, and the junction held 9 bases outside the gene matches. CDR1 and CDR2 from the germline V gene are SGHRS and YFSETQ. This CDR3 contains 15 residues. The CDR3 reads CASSSQGARNTEAFF. The DNA of the CDR3 is TGCGCCAGCAGCTCCCAGGGGGCCCGGAATACTGAAGCTTTCTTT. Drawing the rest from reference TRBV5-1 and TRBJ1-1, the complete variable domain is KAGVTQTPRYLIKTRGQQVTLSCSPISGHRSVSWYQQTPGQGLQFLFEYFSETQRNKGNFPGRFSGRQFSNSRSEMNVSTLELGDSALYLCASSSQGARNTEAFFGQGTRLTVV.

This clone was observed a few times. This chain uses TRBV5-1 with TRBJ2-2; D ambiguous. V gave up 0 bases and J gave up 5 bases, with 5 bases separating them. The germline V gene has CDR1 SGHRS and CDR2 YFSETQ. The CDR3 is 13 amino acids. This CDR3 reads CASSLDITGELFF. The CDR3 DNA reads TGCGCCAGCAGCTTGGATATTACCGGGGAGCTGTTTTTT.

The J gene is TRBJ2-1, the V gene TRBV6-5; D gene ambiguous. The germline V and J ends were trimmed by 2 bases and 4 bases, with 9 bases remaining between them. The CDR3 has 14 residues. The germline CDR1 and CDR2 sequences are MNHEY and SVGAGI. The CDR3 nucleotides read TGTGCCAGCAGTTACAATGGCAGATACAATGAGCAGTTCTTC. It yields the protein CASSYNGRYNEQFF.